The present T cell receptor (beta chain) was sequenced within a study of blood T cell repertoires in COVID-19. Across the study: Samples taken during acute and convalescent COVID-19 were collected in the United States, Italy and Spain. T cells, B-cell-depleted T cells, or PBMCs provided the cDNA or gDNA that served as material.

The length of the CDR3 is 15 residues. V shed 2 bases, J shed 7 bases, and the junction held 7 bases outside the gene matches. In germline, CDR1 is SGHRS, CDR2 YFSETQ. Participants spanned ages about 18 to 95 years and resided in fewer than 30 US areas. Methods used by the authors: Estimates of nucleated cell counts were drawn from the amplification of reference gene primers. Some clones are missing from TCRdb's copy, which holds only in-frame ones; the method was immunoSEQ multiplex PCR. V and J calls plus clone size are reproduced from that table; the DNA served to infer D and trimming. The sample has a few hundred thousand clones; almost 90% are singletons.

J is TRBJ2-5 and V is TRBV5-1; 11 positions agree with TRBD2. What was sequenced was PBMCs or T cells enriched from blood (not recorded which). The receptor was derived from a woman aged 25 to 39 who had been exposed to COVID-19. The CDR3 loop is CASSLLAGDVGTQYF. DNA for the CDR3: TGCGCCAGCAGCTTACTAGCGGGGGATGTAGGGACCCAGTACTTC.